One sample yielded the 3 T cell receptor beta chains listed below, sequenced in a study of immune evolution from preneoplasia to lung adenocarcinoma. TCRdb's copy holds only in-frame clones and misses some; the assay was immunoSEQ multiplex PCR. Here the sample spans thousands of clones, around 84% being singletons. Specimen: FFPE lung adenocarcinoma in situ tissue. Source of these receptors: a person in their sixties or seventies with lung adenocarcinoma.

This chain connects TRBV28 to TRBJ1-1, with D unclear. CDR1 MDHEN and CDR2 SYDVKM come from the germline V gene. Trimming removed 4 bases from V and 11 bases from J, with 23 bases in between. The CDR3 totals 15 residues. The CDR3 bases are TGTGCCAGCAGTTCGTCCGACATTTTACGACTCGGGGCTTTCTTT. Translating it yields CASSSSDILRLGAFF.

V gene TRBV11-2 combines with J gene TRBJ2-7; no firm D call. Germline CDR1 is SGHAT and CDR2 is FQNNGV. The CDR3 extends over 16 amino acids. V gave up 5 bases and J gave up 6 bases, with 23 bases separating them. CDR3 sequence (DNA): TGTGCCAGCAGCCCTACAAACGGTGGATCGGAGAGCGAGCAGTACTTC. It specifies CASSPTNGGSESEQYF.

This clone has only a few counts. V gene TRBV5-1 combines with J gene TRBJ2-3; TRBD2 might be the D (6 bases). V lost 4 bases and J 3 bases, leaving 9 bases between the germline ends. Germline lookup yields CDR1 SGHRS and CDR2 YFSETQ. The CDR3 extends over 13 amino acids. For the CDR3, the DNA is TGCGCCAGCAGCCGGGAGAAGACAGATACGCAGTATTTT. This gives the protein CASSREKTDTQYF.